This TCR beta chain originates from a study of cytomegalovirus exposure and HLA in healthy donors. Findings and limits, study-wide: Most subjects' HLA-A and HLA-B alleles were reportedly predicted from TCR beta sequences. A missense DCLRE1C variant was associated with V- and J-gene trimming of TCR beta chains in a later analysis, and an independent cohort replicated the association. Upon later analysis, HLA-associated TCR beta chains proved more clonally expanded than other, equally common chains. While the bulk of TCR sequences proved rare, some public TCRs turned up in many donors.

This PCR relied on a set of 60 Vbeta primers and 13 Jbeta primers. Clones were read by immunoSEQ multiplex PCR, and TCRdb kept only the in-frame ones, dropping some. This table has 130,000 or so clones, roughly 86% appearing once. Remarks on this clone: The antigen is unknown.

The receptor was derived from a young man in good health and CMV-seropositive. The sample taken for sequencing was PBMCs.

CDR3 loop: CSVEGDSQRGANVLTF. The CDR3 DNA sequence: TGCAGCGTTGAGGGGGACAGCCAGAGAGGGGCCAACGTCCTGACTTTC. The gene calls are TRBV29-1 and TRBJ2-6; 7 bases fit TRBD1. There are 16 residues in the CDR3. Per germline, CDR1 SQVTM and CDR2 ANQGSEA. Unmatched junction bases numbered 9, after V lost 3 bases and J lost 4 bases.